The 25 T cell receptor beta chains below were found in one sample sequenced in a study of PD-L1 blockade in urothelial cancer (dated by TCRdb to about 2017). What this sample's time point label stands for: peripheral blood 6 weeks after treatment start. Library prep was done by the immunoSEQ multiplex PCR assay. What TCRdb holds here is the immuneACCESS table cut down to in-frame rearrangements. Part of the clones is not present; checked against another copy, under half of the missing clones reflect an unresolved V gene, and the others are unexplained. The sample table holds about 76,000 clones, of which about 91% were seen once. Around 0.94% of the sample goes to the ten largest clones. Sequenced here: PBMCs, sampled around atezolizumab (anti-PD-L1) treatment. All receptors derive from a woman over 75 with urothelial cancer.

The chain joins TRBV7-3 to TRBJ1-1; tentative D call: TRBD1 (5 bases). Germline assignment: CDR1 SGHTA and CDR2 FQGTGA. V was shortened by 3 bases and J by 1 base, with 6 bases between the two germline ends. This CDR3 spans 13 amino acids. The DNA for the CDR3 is TGTGCCAGCAGCTTCGGGGGGAACACTGAAGCTTTCTTT. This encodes CASSFGGNTEAFF.

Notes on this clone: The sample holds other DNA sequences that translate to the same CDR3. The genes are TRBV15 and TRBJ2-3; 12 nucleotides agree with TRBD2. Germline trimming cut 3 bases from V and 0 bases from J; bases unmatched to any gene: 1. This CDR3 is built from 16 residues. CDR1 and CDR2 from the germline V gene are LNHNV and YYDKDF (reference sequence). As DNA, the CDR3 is TGTGCCACCAGCAGGGGGACTAGCGGGAGCACAGATACGCAGTATTTT. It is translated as CATSRGTSGSTDTQYF.

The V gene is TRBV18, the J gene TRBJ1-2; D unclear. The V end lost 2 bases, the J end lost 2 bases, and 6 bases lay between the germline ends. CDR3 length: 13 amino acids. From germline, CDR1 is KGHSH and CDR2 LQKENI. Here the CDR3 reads CASSPGQNYGYTF. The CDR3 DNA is TGTGCCAGCTCACCAGGGCAGAACTATGGCTACACCTTC.

The CDR3 nucleotides read TGCGCCAGCAGCTTGGGGGGACTAGCGGGGCAAGAGACCCAGTACTTC. Translation: CASSLGGLAGQETQYF. This chain joins TRBV5-1 and TRBJ2-5; 13 bases fit TRBD2. J lost 2 bases, V lost 0 bases, and 1 base had no gene match. This CDR3 comprises 16 residues. CDR1 and CDR2 (germline): SGHRS, YFSETQ.

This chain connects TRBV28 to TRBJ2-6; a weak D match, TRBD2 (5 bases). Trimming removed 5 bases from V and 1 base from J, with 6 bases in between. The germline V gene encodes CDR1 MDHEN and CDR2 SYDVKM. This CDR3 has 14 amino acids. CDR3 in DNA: TGTGCCAGCAGTGAGCGGTCTGGGGCCAACGTCCTGACTTTC. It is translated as CASSERSGANVLTF.

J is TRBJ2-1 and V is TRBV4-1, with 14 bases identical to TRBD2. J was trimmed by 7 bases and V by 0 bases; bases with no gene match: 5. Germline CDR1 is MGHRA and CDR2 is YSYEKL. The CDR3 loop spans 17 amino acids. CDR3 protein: CASSQDPGTSGRNEQFF. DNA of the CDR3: TGCGCCAGCAGCCAAGATCCGGGGACTAGCGGGAGAAATGAGCAGTTCTTC.

The CDR3 coding sequence is TGTGCCAGCAGCTGGACAGAAAAAGATGGCTACACCTTC. Translating it yields CASSWTEKDGYTF. The rearrangement uses TRBV5-6 and TRBJ1-2, with D possibly being TRBD1 (6 bases). The CDR3 runs 13 residues. The germline CDR1 and CDR2 sequences are SGHDT and YYEEEE. Between the trimmed V and J ends, which lost 3 bases and 6 bases, there was a span of 12 bases.

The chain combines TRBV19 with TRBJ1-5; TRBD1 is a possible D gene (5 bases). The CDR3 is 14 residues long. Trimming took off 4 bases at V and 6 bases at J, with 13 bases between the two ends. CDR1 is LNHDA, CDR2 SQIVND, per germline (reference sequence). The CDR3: CASSKGIVAQPQHF. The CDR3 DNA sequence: TGTGCCAGTAGTAAGGGGATCGTGGCTCAGCCCCAGCATTTT.

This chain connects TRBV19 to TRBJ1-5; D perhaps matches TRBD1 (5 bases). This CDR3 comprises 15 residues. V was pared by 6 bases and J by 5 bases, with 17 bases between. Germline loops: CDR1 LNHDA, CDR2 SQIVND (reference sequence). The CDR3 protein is CASSRGGALHQPQHF. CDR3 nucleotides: TGTGCCAGTAGCCGTGGCGGGGCCCTCCATCAGCCCCAGCATTTT.

The CDR3 spells CASRESLSQPQHF. CDR3 DNA sequence: TGTGCCAGCAGAGAGTCCCTGTCTCAGCCCCAGCATTTT. The chain is built from TRBV28 and TRBJ1-5, with unresolved D. The CDR3 sequence is 13 residues long. The V gene lost 6 bases and the J gene lost 6 bases, with 12 bases spanning the gap. The germline gives CDR1 MDHEN, CDR2 SYDVKM. Supplemented by reference TRBV28 and TRBJ1-5, the full variable domain reads DVKVTQSSRYLVKRTGEKVFLECVQDMDHENMFWYRQDPGLGLRLIYFSYDVKMKEKGDIPEGYSVSREKKERFSLILESASTNQTSMYLCASRESLSQPQHFGDGTRLSIL.

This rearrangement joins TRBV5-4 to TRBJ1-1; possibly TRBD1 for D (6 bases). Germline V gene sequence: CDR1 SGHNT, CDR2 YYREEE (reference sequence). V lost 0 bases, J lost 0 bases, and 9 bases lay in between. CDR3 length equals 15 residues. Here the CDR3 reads CASSLGQGMNTEAFF. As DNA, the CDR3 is TGTGCCAGCAGCTTGGGGCAGGGGATGAACACTGAAGCTTTCTTT.

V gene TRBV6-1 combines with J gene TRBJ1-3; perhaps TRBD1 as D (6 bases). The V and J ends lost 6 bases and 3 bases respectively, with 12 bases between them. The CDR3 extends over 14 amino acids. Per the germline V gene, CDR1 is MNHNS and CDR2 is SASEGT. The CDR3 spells CASSTGKGGNTIYF. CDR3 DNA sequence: TGTGCCAGCAGCACAGGGAAAGGTGGAAACACCATATATTTT.

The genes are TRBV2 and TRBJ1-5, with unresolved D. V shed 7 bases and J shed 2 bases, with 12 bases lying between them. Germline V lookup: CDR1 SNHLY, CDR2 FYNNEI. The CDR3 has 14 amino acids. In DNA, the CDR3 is TGTGCCAGCACGCTAAACCCTGGCAATCAGCCCCAGCATTTT. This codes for CASTLNPGNQPQHF.

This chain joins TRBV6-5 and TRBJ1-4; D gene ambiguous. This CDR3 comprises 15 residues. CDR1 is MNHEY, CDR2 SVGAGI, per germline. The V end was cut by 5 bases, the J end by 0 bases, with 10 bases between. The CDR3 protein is CASSIDGATNEKLFF. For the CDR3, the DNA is TGTGCCAGCAGTATTGACGGGGCAACTAATGAAAAACTGTTTTTT.

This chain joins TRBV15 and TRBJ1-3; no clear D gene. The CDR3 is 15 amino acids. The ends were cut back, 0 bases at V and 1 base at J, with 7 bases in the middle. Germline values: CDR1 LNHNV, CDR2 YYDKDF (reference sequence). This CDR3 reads CATSRDRSSGNTIYF. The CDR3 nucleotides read TGTGCCACCAGCAGAGATAGATCTTCTGGAAACACCATATATTTT.

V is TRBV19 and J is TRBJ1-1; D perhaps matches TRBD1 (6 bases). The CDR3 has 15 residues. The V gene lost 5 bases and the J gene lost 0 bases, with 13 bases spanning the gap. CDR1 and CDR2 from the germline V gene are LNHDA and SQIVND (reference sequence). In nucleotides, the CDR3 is TGTGCCAGTAGTGAAGGGGGTACCATGAACACTGAAGCTTTCTTT. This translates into CASSEGGTMNTEAFF.

CDR3 sequence (DNA): TGTGCCAGCAGCCAAGGGCCCCGAGGCTCGTTTAGCGAGCAGTACTTC. This codes for CASSQGPRGSFSEQYF. This chain joins TRBV4-2 and TRBJ2-7, with D unresolved. CDR1 and CDR2 (germline): LGHNA, YNFKEQ. The V gene lost 1 base and the J gene lost 6 bases, with 19 bases spanning the gap. The CDR3 has 16 amino acids.

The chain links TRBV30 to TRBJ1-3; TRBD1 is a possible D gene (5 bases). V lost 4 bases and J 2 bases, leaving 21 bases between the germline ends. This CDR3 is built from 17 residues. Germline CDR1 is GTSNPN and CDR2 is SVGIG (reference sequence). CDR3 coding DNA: TGTGCCTGGACACCCTTTCGTGACAGTTCAACTGGAAACACCATATATTTT. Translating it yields CAWTPFRDSSTGNTIYF.

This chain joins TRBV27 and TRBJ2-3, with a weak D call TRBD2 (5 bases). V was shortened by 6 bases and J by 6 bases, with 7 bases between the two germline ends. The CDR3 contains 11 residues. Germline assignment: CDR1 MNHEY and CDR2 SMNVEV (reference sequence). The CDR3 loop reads CASSPGDTQYF. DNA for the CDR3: TGTGCCAGCAGCCCGGGGGATACGCAGTATTTT.

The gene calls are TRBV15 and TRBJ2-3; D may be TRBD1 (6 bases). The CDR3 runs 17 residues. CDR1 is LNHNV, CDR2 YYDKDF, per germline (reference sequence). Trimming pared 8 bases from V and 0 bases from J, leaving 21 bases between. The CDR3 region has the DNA TGTGCCACCGCCTATACACAGGGATTAGCTAGCACAGATACGCAGTATTTT. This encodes CATAYTQGLASTDTQYF.

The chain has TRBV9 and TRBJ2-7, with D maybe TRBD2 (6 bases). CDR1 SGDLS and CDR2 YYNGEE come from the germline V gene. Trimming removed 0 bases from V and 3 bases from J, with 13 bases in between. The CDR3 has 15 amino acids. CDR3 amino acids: CASSVASGRNYEQYF. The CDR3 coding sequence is TGTGCCAGCAGCGTAGCGTCCGGGAGAAACTACGAGCAGTACTTC.

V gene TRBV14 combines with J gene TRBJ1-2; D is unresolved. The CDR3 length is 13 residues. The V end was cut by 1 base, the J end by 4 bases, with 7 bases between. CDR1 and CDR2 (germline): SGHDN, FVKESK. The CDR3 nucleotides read TGTGCCAGCAGCCAAGGCCTCGGCTATGGCTACACCTTC. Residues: CASSQGLGYGYTF. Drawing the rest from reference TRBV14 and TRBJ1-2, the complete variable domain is EAGVTQFPSHSVIEKGQTVTLRCDPISGHDNLYWYRRVMGKEIKFLLHFVKESKQDESGMPNNRFLAERTGGTYSTLKVQPAELEDSGVYFCASSQGLGYGYTFGSGTRLTVV.

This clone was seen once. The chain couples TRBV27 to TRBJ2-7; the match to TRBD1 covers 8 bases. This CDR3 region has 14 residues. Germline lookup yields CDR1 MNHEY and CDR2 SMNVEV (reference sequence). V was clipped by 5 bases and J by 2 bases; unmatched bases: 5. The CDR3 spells CASSDRGLPYEQYF. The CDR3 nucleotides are TGTGCCAGCAGTGACAGGGGCCTTCCCTACGAGCAGTACTTC.

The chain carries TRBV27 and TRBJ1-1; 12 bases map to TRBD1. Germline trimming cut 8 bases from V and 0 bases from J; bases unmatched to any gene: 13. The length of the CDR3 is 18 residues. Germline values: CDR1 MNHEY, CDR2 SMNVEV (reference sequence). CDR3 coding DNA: TGTGCCAGCTCGGGACAGGGGGCGGTGGGGGGTATGAACACTGAAGCTTTCTTT. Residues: CASSGQGAVGGMNTEAFF.

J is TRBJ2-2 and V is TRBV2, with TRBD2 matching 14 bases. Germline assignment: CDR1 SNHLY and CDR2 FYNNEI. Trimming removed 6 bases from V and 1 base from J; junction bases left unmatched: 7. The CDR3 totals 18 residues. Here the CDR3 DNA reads TGTGCCAGCAGGGCTCCGGGACTAGCGGGAGTGAACACCGGGGAGCTGTTTTTT. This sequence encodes CASRAPGLAGVNTGELFF.